Below are 26 T cell receptor beta chains sequenced from a single sample in a study of Graves' ophthalmopathy and Graves' hyperthyroidism. Amplification targeted the TCR beta CDR3 regions, with RNA transcripts as the source material. First-round RT-PCR used HTBI primers; second-round multiplex PCR followed. TCRdb independently ran MiXCR on the multiplex PCR reads; one entry per CDR3 protein. The sample has 900,000 to 1,200,000 distinct CDR3 sequences; about 35% are singletons. The sample consisted of peripheral blood or thyroid tissue (not recorded which). These receptors all stem from an adult man with Graves' hyperthyroidism.

Many counts were recorded for this clonotype. The chain couples TRBV7-2 to TRBJ2-7, with 10 bases identical to TRBD2. The junction had 12 bases not matched to a gene; V was cut back by 5 bases and J by 5 bases. The V gene's germline CDR1 is SGHTA and CDR2 FQGNSA. This CDR3 region has 16 residues. CDR3 DNA sequence: TGTGCCAGCAGCCCCCGAGCGGGAGGGCCTAAGGACGAGCAGTACTTC. Protein: CASSPRAGGPKDEQYF.

Comment on this clonotype: A much bigger clone sits one base away, suggesting this may be a read error. This chain links TRBV4-1 with TRBJ2-5; the D gene could be TRBD1 or TRBD2 (6 bases each). Germline lookup yields CDR1 MGHRA and CDR2 YSYEKL. CDR3 length: 15 amino acids. The CDR3 DNA follows: TGCGTCAGCAGCCAAGAGGGGGACTTCCAAGAGACCCAGTACTTC. Its protein product is CVSSQEGDFQETQYF.

This clonotype was counted many times. The V and J genes are TRBV2 and TRBJ1-2; a possible D gene is TRBD1 (6 bases). The germline CDR1 and CDR2 sequences are SNHLY and FYNNEI. This CDR3 spans 15 amino acids. V gave up 7 bases and J gave up 3 bases, with 18 bases separating them. The DNA of the CDR3 is TGTGCCAGCATTACTGGGGGCATGGAAGACTATGGCTACACCTTC. The encoded protein is CASITGGMEDYGYTF.

The rearrangement uses TRBV12-3 or TRBV12-4 and TRBJ2-2; 11 bases agree with TRBD2. The CDR3 runs 15 residues. J lost 7 bases, V lost 11 bases, and 12 bases had no gene match. The CDR3 loop reads CAGSLAGGPGGELFF. CDR3 DNA sequence: TGTGCCGGCTCATTAGCGGGAGGGCCCGGCGGGGAGCTGTTTTTT.

This clonotype was counted ten times or more. The CDR3 loop reads CASSPRGYGYTF. The CDR3 bases are TGTGCCAGCAGCCCCCGTGGCTATGGCTACACCTTC. The V call is TRBV12-3 or TRBV12-4, the J call TRBJ1-2; D not certain. Deletions cut 6 bases from V and 4 bases from J, with 9 bases between. CDR3 length equals 12 residues.

The chain employs TRBV29-1 and TRBJ1-4, with D tentatively TRBD1 (6 bases). The V gene lost 3 bases and the J gene lost 8 bases, with 13 bases spanning the gap. There are 13 residues in the CDR3. Per the germline V gene, CDR1 is SQVTM and CDR2 is ANQGSEA. The CDR3 DNA reads as TGCAGCGTTGACCGGGGGGCGGAAGAAAAACTGTTTTTT. It is translated as CSVDRGAEEKLFF.

This clonotype came up a few times. The genes are TRBV18 and TRBJ2-7, with 11 bases that match TRBD1. The CDR3 consists of 14 residues. The germline V gene has CDR1 KGHSH and CDR2 LQKENI. Trimming cost V 2 bases and J 5 bases; bases outside gene matches: 2. CDR3 nucleotides: TGTGCCAGCTCACCAATGGACAGGGGGCACGAGCAGTACTTC. It yields the protein CASSPMDRGHEQYF.

The chain recombines TRBV10-3 with TRBJ1-2; D gene unclear. Germline V gene sequence: CDR1 ENHRY, CDR2 SYGVKD. Trimming took off 7 bases at V and 1 base at J, with 10 bases between the two ends. The CDR3 covers 13 residues. Written as DNA, the CDR3 is TGTGCCATCAACGAACAGATTAACTATGGCTACACCTTC. Its translation: CAINEQINYGYTF.

This clonotype was recorded at least ten times. The chain combines TRBV7-6 with TRBJ2-6; D unclear. The CDR3 covers 16 residues. Per germline, CDR1 SGHVS and CDR2 FNYEAQ. The V end was cut by 4 bases, the J end by 0 bases, with 10 bases between. The CDR3: CASSYERNSGANVLTF. DNA for the CDR3: TGTGCCAGCAGCTATGAGAGGAACTCTGGGGCCAACGTCCTGACTTTC. The entire variable domain, with the rest obtained from reference TRBV7-6 and TRBJ2-6, is as follows: GAGVSQSPRYKVTKRGQDVALRCDPISGHVSLYWYRQALGQGPEFLTYFNYEAQQDKSGLPNDRFSAERPEGSISTLTIQRTEQRDSAMYRCASSYERNSGANVLTFGAGSRLTVL.

Ten or more counts support this clonotype. The genes are TRBV7-9 and TRBJ1-6; weak D call: TRBD1 (6 bases). CDR1 SEHNR and CDR2 FQNEAQ come from the germline V gene (reference sequence). Deletions cut 5 bases from V and 7 bases from J, with 18 bases between. The CDR3 is 16 amino acids. CDR3 sequence reads: CASSPGTGQRNSPLHF. The CDR3 nucleotides read TGTGCCAGCAGCCCCGGGACCGGACAGAGGAATTCACCCCTCCACTTT. The variable domain in full, with the rest retrieved from reference TRBV7-9 and TRBJ1-6, is DTGVSQNPRHKITKRGQNVTFRCDPISEHNRLYWYRQTLGQGPEFLTYFQNEAQLEKSRLLSDRFSAERPKGSFSTLEIQRTEQGDSAMYLCASSPGTGQRNSPLHFGNGTRLTVT.

On this clonotype: Germline is not matched at one junction end, which may reflect a read error. The chain links TRBV6-5 to TRBJ1-1, with TRBD1 as a possible D gene (5 bases). Germline assignment: CDR1 MNHEY and CDR2 SVGAGI. The CDR3 loop spans 13 amino acids. The CDR3 DNA reads as TGTGCCTGCAGGAGAGGGGTATACACTGAAGCTTTCTTT. Its translation is CACRRGVYTEAFF.

The chain couples TRBV14 to TRBJ2-5; D is tentatively TRBD1 or TRBD2 (6 bases each). In germline, CDR1 is SGHDN, CDR2 FVKESK. The CDR3 covers 13 residues. The V end was cut by 8 bases, the J end by 4 bases, with 14 bases between. The CDR3 DNA reads TGTGCCAGCCGGAGGGGGGTAGGAGAGACCCAGTACTTC. It specifies CASRRGVGETQYF.

The chain is built from TRBV20-1 and TRBJ1-5; 8 bases line up with TRBD1. CDR1 and CDR2 (germline): DFQATT, SNEGSKA (reference sequence). The trim removed 4 bases at V and 5 bases at J, leaving 7 bases unmatched. This CDR3 has 14 residues. The CDR3 sequence is CSAIRTGRDQPQHF. Here the CDR3 DNA reads TGCAGTGCTATAAGGACAGGGCGGGATCAGCCCCAGCATTTT.

The chain employs TRBV7-9 and TRBJ2-7, with 13 bases lining up with TRBD2. The CDR3 sequence is 17 residues long. The V and J ends lost 5 bases and 3 bases, in that order; junction bases with no gene match: 10. Germline lookup yields CDR1 SEHNR and CDR2 FQNEAQ (reference sequence). CDR3 coding DNA: TGTGCCAGCAGCCCATTACTAGCGGGAGGGCCGAACTACGAGCAGTACTTC. Protein: CASSPLLAGGPNYEQYF. Filled out from reference TRBV7-9 and TRBJ2-7, the complete variable domain reads DTGVSQNPRHKITKRGQNVTFRCDPISEHNRLYWYRQTLGQGPEFLTYFQNEAQLEKSRLLSDRFSAERPKGSFSTLEIQRTEQGDSAMYLCASSPLLAGGPNYEQYFGPGTRLTVT.

The table lists this clonotype with a few counts. The chain couples TRBV12-3 or TRBV12-4 to TRBJ1-3, with D uncertain. The CDR3 covers 16 residues. The V gene lost 3 bases and the J gene lost 7 bases, with 19 bases spanning the gap. CDR3 residues: CASSFIGSSRANTIYF. CDR3 nucleotides: TGTGCCAGCAGTTTTATCGGGTCTTCTCGGGCGAACACCATATATTTT.

This clonotype turned up a few times. J is TRBJ1-1 and V is TRBV5-4; unclear D gene. The CDR3 spans 14 residues. In germline, CDR1 is SGHNT, CDR2 YYREEE (reference sequence). Trimming left V 0 bases short and J 8 bases short, with 14 bases between. Here the CDR3 reads CASSLGREREEAFF. The CDR3, as DNA: TGTGCCAGCAGCTTGGGCCGCGAGCGGGAAGAAGCTTTCTTT.

On this clonotype: One end of the junction does not line up with germline, which may come from a read error. The chain carries TRBV7-9 and TRBJ2-7; the D gene is possibly TRBD2 (6 bases). There are 14 residues in the CDR3. The germline CDR1 and CDR2 sequences are SEHNR and FQNEAQ (reference sequence). The CDR3 spells CASSSRDSSCEQYF. The CDR3 region has the DNA TGTGCCAGCAGCTCACGGGACTCCTCCTGCGAGCAGTACTTC.

This clonotype was seen many times. This chain links TRBV7-8 with TRBJ1-5; D ambiguous. Looked up from germline, CDR1 is SGHVS and CDR2 is FQNEAQ. V was clipped by 5 bases and J by 4 bases, with 18 bases between them. The CDR3 loop spans 16 amino acids. The CDR3 DNA follows: TGTGCCAGCAGCCGAGACGGACGGTCAAGAAATCAGCCCCAGCATTTT. Its protein product is CASSRDGRSRNQPQHF.

This clonotype was counted at least ten times. The V and J genes are TRBV25-1 and TRBJ1-2, with 10 bases aligning to TRBD1. Losses at the gene ends were 3 bases for V and 4 bases for J; bases not matched to a gene: 2. Germline CDR1 is MGHDK and CDR2 is SYGVNS. This CDR3 has 14 amino acids. Here the CDR3 reads CASSDRDRGYGYTF. For the CDR3, the DNA is TGTGCCAGCAGTGACCGGGACAGGGGCTATGGCTACACCTTC.

The chain is built from TRBV15 and TRBJ1-2, with TRBD1 matching 7 bases. CDR3 length equals 18 residues. V shed 0 bases and J 1 base; nucleotides not matched to a gene: 11. Germline V gives CDR1 LNHNV, CDR2 YYDKDF (reference sequence). The CDR3 loop is CATSRDGTDRQLNYGYTF. In DNA, the CDR3 is TGTGCCACCAGCAGAGACGGGACAGACCGTCAACTTAACTATGGCTACACCTTC.

The chain is built from TRBV9 and TRBJ1-2; D gene ambiguous. This CDR3 region has 15 residues. The V and J ends lost 0 bases and 4 bases respectively, with 13 bases between them. Germline V gene lookup returns CDR1 SGDLS and CDR2 YYNGEE. The CDR3 here is CASSVDRKSSYGYTF. The CDR3 coding sequence is TGTGCCAGCAGCGTAGACCGCAAGTCTTCCTATGGCTACACCTTC.

V is TRBV15 and J is TRBJ1-5, with a weak D call TRBD1 (6 bases). V shed 4 bases and J shed 6 bases, with 19 bases lying between them. Germline CDR1 reads LNHNV; CDR2 reads YYDKDF (reference sequence). CDR3 length: 16 amino acids. This CDR3 is CATSNAAGAGGQPQHF. CDR3 in DNA: TGTGCCACCAGCAACGCGGCGGGGGCGGGGGGTCAGCCCCAGCATTTT.

V is TRBV7-2 and J is TRBJ1-3; D is uncertain. Deletions cut 3 bases from V and 6 bases from J, with 18 bases between. The CDR3 has 16 amino acids. CDR1 and CDR2 (germline): SGHTA, FQGNSA. The CDR3 sequence: CASSFTANPWENTIYF. For the CDR3, the DNA is TGTGCCAGCAGCTTTACAGCCAACCCTTGGGAAAACACCATATATTTT.

This clonotype was seen many times. The genes are TRBV29-1 and TRBJ1-2; D is uncertain. This CDR3 is built from 13 residues. The V and J ends lost 1 base and 8 bases respectively, with 14 bases between them. Per germline, CDR1 SQVTM and CDR2 ANQGSEA. The CDR3 region is CSVEVAAGRGYTF. The DNA for the CDR3 is TGCAGCGTTGAAGTAGCGGCCGGCCGGGGCTACACCTTC.

This clonotype was recorded many times. This chain links TRBV11-2 with TRBJ2-7; 7 bases map to TRBD1. Germline V gene sequence: CDR1 SGHAT, CDR2 FQNNGV. CDR3 size: 15 residues. V was pared by 5 bases and J by 3 bases, with 10 bases of the junction left unmatched. In DNA, the CDR3 is TGTGCCAGCAGCACCCGGGACAGCGTGGGCTACGAGCAGTACTTC. As protein: CASSTRDSVGYEQYF.

The chain employs TRBV7-9 and TRBJ2-5, with 9 bases aligning to TRBD2. CDR3 size: 16 residues. Trimming removed 5 bases from V and 4 bases from J; junction bases left unmatched: 11. CDR1 SEHNR and CDR2 FQNEAQ come from the germline V gene (reference sequence). The CDR3 spells CASSLRSGGQGETQYF. The CDR3 nucleotides read TGTGCCAGCAGCCTTAGAAGCGGGGGGCAGGGAGAGACCCAGTACTTC.